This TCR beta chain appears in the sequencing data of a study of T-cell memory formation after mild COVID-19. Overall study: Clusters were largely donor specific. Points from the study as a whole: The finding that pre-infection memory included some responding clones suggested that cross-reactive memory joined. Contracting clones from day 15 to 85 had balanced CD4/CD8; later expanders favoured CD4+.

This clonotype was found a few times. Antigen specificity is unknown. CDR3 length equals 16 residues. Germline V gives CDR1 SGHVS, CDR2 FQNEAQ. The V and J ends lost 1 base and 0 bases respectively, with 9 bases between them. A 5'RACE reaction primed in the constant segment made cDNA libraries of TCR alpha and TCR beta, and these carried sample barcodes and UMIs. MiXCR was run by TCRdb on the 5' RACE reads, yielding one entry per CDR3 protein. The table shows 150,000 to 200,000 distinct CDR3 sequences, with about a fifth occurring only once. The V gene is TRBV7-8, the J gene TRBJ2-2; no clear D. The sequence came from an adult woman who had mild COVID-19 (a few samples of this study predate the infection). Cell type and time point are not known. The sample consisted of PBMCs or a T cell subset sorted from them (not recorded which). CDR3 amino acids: CASSLVGGANTGELFF. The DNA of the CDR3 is TGTGCCAGCAGCTTAGTAGGCGGAGCGAACACCGGGGAGCTGTTTTTT.